The sequence of this T cell receptor beta chain was determined in a study of T cells after yellow fever vaccination. Template switching by 5'RACE produced TCR cDNA, adding a universal primer site and UMIs. Each CDR3 protein is one row after TCRdb ran MiXCR on the 5' RACE reads. The sample yields some 250,000 distinct CDR3 sequences, roughly 4% seen once. Notes on the study in general: The secondary response peaked faster, at day 5 versus 15, but was weaker. Abundant clonotypes from the bulk population could contaminate FACS-sorted repertoires. Subsequent to the booster, the majority of primary-vaccination clones reappeared (less than 97% CD4, around 85% CD8).

In its sample, this clonotype was seen many times. The antigen is undetermined. The V and J ends lost 3 bases and 4 bases respectively, with 12 bases between them. The V gene's germline CDR1 is WSHSY and CDR2 SAAADI. The CDR3 is 15 amino acids. The chain recombines TRBV10-2 with TRBJ2-2; possibly TRBD1 or TRBD2 for D (5 bases each). The sequenced sample was PBMCs, obtained 15 days after the yellow fever booster vaccination. This receptor was obtained from a man between 18 and 29 years old who received the YFV17D yellow fever vaccine. Here the CDR3 reads CASSDTGARTGELFF. The CDR3, as DNA: TGCGCCAGCAGTGACACCGGGGCGCGCACCGGGGAGCTGTTTTTT.